This TCR beta chain was profiled in a study of cytomegalovirus exposure and HLA in healthy donors (dated by TCRdb to between 2016 and 2019). Turning to the overall study: According to a later analysis, the 120 or so validation repertoires were produced on the same platform as the roughly 700 repertoires of the first cohort. The study aimed to test whether signatures of past pathogen exposure could be identified by cataloging public T cell receptors. A separate validation cohort of approximately 120 different subjects was used in addition to the 666-subject first cohort. The study combined high-throughput TCR immunosequencing, statistical association of individual TCRs with disease status, and machine learning to predict cytomegalovirus infection status.

With respect to this clone: Its antigen has not been determined. Base quality data are lacking; no much larger clone is found one base away.

The protocol used for the library was the immunoSEQ multiplex PCR assay. Concerning the study's data processing: A statistical classification framework was built for diagnosing cytomegalovirus status from the catalog of TCR beta chain sequences. TCRdb limited this immuneACCESS table to in-frame rearrangements with V and J called. A share of clones is missing; checked studies link under half to unresolved V genes, and the rest is unexplained. That table gives V, J and clone size, and the DNA gave D and trimming. The sample yields approximately 150,000 clones; roughly nine tenths were counted once. The top ten constitute more than 2.5% of the sample. The donors belonged to the validation cohort of about 130 subjects, which was separate from the approximately 660-subject first cohort. General conclusions and limits of the study: In both the original and validation cohorts, the classifier was reported to diagnose cytomegalovirus status with high specificity and sensitivity. According to the authors, the approach could potentially be generalized to other disease states and immunological phenotypes. The validation cohort had no HLA typing available for a later analysis, so co-occurrence within that cohort was assessed over all 110 or so repertoires. A few of the identified cytomegalovirus-associated TCR beta chains were confirmed in vitro to be specific for cytomegalovirus antigens. Most TCR sequences were seen in very few donors, while some public TCRs were found in many individuals. The study gave a list of roughly 150 TCR beta chains associated with cytomegalovirus. Subsequent analysis determined that TCRs grouped into clusters in the first cohort also showed a tendency toward co-occurrence across the 120 or so validation repertoires, and 85% to 95% of cluster scores exceeded 0.

Sequences SGHTS (CDR1) and YDEGEE (CDR2) are obtained from the germline V gene. The CDR3 starts with the cysteine, ends with the phenylalanine, and has 14 residues. Here the CDR3 DNA is all that survives: 42 bases in frame from base 1. The trim is 4 bases for V and 6 bases for J, with a gap of 16 bases between the germline ends. This sequence originates from a woman younger than 30 in good health and CMV-seropositive. The V and J genes are TRBV5-8 and TRBJ2-5; no D segment can be confidently identified. Sequencing was done on a sample of PBMCs. The bases are TGTGCCAGCAGCACCACCCCTAGGCCCCAGACCCAGTACTTC. Its protein reads: CASSTTPRPQTQYF.